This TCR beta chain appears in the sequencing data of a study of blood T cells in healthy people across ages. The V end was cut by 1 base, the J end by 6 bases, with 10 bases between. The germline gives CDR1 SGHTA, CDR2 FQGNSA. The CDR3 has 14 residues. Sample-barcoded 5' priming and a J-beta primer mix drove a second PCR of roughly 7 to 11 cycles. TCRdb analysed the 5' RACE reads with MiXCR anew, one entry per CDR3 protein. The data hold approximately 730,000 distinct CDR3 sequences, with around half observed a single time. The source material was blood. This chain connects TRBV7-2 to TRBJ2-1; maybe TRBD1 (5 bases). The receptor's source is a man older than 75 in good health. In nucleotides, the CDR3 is TGTGCCAGCAGCTTAGAGACAGTCAGCAATGAGCAGTTCTTC. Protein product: CASSLETVSNEQFF. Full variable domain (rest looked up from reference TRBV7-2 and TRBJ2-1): GAGVSQSPSNKVTEKGKDVELRCDPISGHTALYWYRQSLGQGLEFLIYFQGNSAPDKSGLPSDRFSAERTGGSVSTLTIQRTQQEDSAVYLCASSLETVSNEQFFGPGTRLTVL.